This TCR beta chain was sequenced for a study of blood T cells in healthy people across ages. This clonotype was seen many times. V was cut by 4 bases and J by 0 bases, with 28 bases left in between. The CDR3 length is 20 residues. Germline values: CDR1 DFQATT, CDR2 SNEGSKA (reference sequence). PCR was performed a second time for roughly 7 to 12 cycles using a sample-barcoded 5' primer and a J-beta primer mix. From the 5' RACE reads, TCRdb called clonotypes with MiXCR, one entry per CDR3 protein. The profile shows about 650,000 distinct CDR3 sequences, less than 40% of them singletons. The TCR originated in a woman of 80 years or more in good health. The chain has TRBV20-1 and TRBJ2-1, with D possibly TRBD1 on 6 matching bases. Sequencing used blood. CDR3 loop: CSATGLRRTVERSSYNEQFF. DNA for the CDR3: TGCAGTGCTACAGGGTTACGAAGGACAGTCGAACGAAGCTCCTACAATGAGCAGTTCTTC.